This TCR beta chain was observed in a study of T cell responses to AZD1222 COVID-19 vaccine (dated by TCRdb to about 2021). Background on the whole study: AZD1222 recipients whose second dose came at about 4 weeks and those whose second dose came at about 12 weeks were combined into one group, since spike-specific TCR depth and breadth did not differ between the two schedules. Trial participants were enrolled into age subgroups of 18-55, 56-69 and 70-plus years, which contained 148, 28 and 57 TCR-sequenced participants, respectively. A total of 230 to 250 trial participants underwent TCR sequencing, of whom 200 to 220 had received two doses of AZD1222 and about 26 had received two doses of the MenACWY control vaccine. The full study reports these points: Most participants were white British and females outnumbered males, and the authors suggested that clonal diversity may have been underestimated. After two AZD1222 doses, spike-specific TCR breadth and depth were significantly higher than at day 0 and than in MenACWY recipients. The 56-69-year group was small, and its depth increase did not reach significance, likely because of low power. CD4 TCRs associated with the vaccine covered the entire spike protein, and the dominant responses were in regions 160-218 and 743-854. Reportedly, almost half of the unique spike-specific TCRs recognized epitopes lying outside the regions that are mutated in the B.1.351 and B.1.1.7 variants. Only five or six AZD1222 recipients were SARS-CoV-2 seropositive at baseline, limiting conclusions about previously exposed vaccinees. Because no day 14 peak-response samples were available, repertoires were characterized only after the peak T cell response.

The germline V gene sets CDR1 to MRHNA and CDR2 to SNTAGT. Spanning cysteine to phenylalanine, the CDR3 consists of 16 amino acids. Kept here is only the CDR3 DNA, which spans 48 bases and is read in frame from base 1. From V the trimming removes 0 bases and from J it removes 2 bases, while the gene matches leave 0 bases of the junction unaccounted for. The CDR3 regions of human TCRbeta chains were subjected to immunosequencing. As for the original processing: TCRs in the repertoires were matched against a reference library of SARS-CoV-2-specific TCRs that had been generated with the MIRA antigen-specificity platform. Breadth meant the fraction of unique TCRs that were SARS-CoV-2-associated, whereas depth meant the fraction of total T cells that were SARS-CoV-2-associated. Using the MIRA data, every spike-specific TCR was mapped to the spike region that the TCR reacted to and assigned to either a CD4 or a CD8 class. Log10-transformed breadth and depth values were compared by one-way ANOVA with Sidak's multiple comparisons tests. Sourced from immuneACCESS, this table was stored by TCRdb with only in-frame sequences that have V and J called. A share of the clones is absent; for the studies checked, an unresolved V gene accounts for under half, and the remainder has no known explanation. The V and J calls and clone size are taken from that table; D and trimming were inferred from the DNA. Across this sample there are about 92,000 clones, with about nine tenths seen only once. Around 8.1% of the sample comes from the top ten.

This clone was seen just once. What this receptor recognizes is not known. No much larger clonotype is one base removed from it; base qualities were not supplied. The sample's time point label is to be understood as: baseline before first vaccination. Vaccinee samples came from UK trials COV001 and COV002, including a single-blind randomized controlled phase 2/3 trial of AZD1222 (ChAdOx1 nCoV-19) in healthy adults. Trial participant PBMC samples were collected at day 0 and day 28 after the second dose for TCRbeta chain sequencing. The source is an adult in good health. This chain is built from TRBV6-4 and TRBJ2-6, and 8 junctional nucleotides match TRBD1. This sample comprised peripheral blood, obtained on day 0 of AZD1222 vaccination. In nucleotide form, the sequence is TGTGCCAGCAGTGACTCACAGGGGGCTGGGGCCAACGTCCTGACTTTC. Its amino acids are CASSDSQGAGANVLTF.